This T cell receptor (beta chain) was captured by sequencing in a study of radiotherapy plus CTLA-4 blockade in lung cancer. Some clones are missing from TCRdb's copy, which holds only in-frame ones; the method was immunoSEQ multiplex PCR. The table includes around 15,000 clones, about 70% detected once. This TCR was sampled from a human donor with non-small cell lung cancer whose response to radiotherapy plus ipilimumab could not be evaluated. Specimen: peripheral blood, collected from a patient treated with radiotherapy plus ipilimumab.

For the CDR3, the DNA is TGTGCCAGCAGCCAAGAACCCTCCCCAGGGCCCTATGGCTACACCTTC. Translated, it gives CASSQEPSPGPYGYTF. This sequence joins TRBV4-2 and TRBJ1-2, with D perhaps TRBD1 (5 bases). The CDR3 has 16 amino acids. The germline V gene encodes CDR1 LGHNA and CDR2 YNFKEQ. Trimming removed 0 bases at V and 4 bases at J, with 15 bases between.